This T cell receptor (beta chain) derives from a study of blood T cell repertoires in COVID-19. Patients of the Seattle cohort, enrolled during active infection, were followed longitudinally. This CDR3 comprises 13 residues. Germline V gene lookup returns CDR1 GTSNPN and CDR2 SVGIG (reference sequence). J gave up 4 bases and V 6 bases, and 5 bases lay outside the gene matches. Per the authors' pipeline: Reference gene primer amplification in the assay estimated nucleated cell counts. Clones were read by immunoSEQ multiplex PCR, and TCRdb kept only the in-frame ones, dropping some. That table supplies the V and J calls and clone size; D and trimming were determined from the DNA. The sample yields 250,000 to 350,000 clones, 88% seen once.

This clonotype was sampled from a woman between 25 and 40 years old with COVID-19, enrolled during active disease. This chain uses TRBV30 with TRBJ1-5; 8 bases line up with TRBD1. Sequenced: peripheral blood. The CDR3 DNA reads TGTGCCTGTGACAGGGGAGGAAATCAGCCCCAGCATTTT. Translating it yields CACDRGGNQPQHF.